This T cell receptor (beta chain) comes out of a study of blood T cell repertoires in COVID-19. Trimming took 4 bases from V and 1 from J, leaving 7 bases between them. CDR1 is MNHEY, CDR2 SMNVEV, per germline (reference sequence). The CDR3 spans 14 residues. The repertoire was sequenced with immunoSEQ multiplex PCR; TCRdb's copy has only in-frame clones and lacks some. The sample holds 150,000 or so clones; roughly four fifths are singletons and the top ten take approximately 30%. The rearrangement links TRBV27 to TRBJ2-2, with D perhaps TRBD1 (6 bases). The sequence was collected from a woman aged 55 to 70 with acute or convalescent COVID-19. The sequencing input was peripheral blood. The CDR3 loop reads CASSSTGNTGELFF. DNA for the CDR3: TGTGCCAGCAGTTCGACAGGGAACACCGGGGAGCTGTTTTTT.